The 18 T cell receptor beta chains below come from one sample, sequenced in a study of T cell responses to AZD1222 COVID-19 vaccine. Data came from immunoSEQ multiplex PCR; TCRdb stores just in-frame clones and leaves some out. The table records over 100,000 clones, roughly nine tenths of them present only once. The starting material was peripheral blood, obtained on day 0 of AZD1222 vaccination. Receptors originate from an adult in good health.

DNA of the CDR3: TGTGCCAGCAGCCCAACCGGGACACCAGGTGATGAGCAGTTCTTC. It codes for CASSPTGTPGDEQFF. J is TRBJ2-1 and V is TRBV7-3, with a tentative D call TRBD1 (6 bases). The CDR3 spans 15 residues. Looked up from germline, CDR1 is SGHTA and CDR2 is FQGTGA. Trimming cost V 5 bases and J 8 bases, with 19 bases left between them.

The chain combines TRBV24-1 with TRBJ2-5; D gene uncertain. V was pared by 4 bases and J by 8 bases, with 7 bases between. The germline CDR1 and CDR2 sequences are KGHDR and SFDVKD. The CDR3 consists of 11 residues. CDR3 sequence reads: CATSDRRTQYF. The CDR3, as DNA: TGTGCCACCAGTGACAGGAGAACCCAGTACTTC.

This rearrangement joins TRBV9 to TRBJ1-3; D is unresolved. The CDR3 covers 15 residues. The germline V and J ends were trimmed by 0 bases and 4 bases, with 11 bases remaining between them. Germline CDR1 reads SGDLS; CDR2 reads YYNGEE. CDR3 region: CASSVGEGIGNTIYF. The CDR3 nucleotides are TGTGCCAGCAGCGTAGGAGAGGGAATCGGAAACACCATATATTTT.

This chain uses TRBV10-3 with TRBJ2-1, with a weak D call TRBD2 (5 bases). The CDR3 totals 15 residues. The germline CDR1 and CDR2 sequences are ENHRY and SYGVKD. Trimming removed 6 bases from V and 0 bases from J, with 12 bases in between. CDR3 sequence (DNA): TGTGCCATCAGGGAGGACCCTAGCTCCTACAATGAGCAGTTCTTC. Its translation is CAIREDPSSYNEQFF.

This chain uses TRBV5-1 with TRBJ2-1; 11 bases map to TRBD1. Germline CDR1 SGHRS, CDR2 YFSETQ. V was clipped by 1 base and J by 6 bases; unmatched bases: 21. The CDR3 totals 21 residues. As DNA, the CDR3 is TGCGCCAGCAGCTTGAGGCCCGGATTGAGTACCGGGACAGGGGGTGGCAATGAGCAGTTCTTC. Residues: CASSLRPGLSTGTGGGNEQFF.

V is TRBV5-1 and J is TRBJ2-3; tentatively, D is TRBD1 (5 bases). CDR3 length: 15 amino acids. Trimming removed 1 base from V and 5 bases from J, with 14 bases in between. Germline V CDR1 and CDR2: SGHRS, YFSETQ. The CDR3 sequence is CASSLTGLNEDTQYF. In DNA, the CDR3 is TGCGCCAGCAGCTTGACAGGTTTAAACGAAGATACGCAGTATTTT.

This clone was found once. The rearrangement joins TRBV9 to TRBJ2-1; a possible D gene is TRBD2 (5 bases). CDR1 and CDR2 (germline): SGDLS, YYNGEE. Trimming took 0 bases from V and 1 from J, leaving 11 bases between them. This CDR3 contains 16 residues. The CDR3 DNA is TGTGCCAGCAGCGTAGAAGTCGGGATTTCCTACAATGAGCAGTTCTTC. Translating gives CASSVEVGISYNEQFF.

The chain combines TRBV2 with TRBJ1-1; no firm D call. Germline CDR1 SNHLY, CDR2 FYNNEI. V was shortened by 10 bases and J by 4 bases, with 16 bases between the two germline ends. The CDR3 runs 13 residues. The CDR3 DNA reads as TGTGCCATCTCGGTACAGTCCTCCACTGAAGCTTTCTTT. Protein: CAISVQSSTEAFF.

V and J are TRBV19 and TRBJ1-2, with TRBD1 as a possible D gene (6 bases). V was cut by 3 bases and J by 4 bases, with 12 bases left in between. This CDR3 region has 14 residues. The germline gives CDR1 LNHDA, CDR2 SQIVND (reference sequence). CDR3 loop: CASSISDRTYGYTF. CDR3 DNA sequence: TGTGCCAGTAGTATCTCGGACAGAACCTATGGCTACACCTTC.

The V call is TRBV3-1 (or the pseudogene TRBV3-2), the J call TRBJ2-1; TRBD2 is a possible D gene (6 bases). The ends were cut back, 4 bases at V and 10 bases at J, with 14 bases in the middle. The CDR3 is made up of 13 amino acids. Germline-derived CDR1 and CDR2 are LGHDT and YNNKEL (reference sequence). In DNA form, the CDR3 reads TGTGCCAGCAGCCCAAGGGGCCTAGCGGAGCAGTTCTTC. Translating it yields CASSPRGLAEQFF.

This sequence joins TRBV5-4 and TRBJ1-1; 11 bases are a match to TRBD1. The CDR3 totals 15 residues. Germline V gene lookup returns CDR1 SGHNT and CDR2 YYREEE (reference sequence). J gave up 5 bases and V 0 bases, and 3 bases lay outside the gene matches. The CDR3 bases are TGTGCCAGCAGCTTGGGGACAGGGGGCAAGACTGAAGCTTTCTTT. Amino acid sequence: CASSLGTGGKTEAFF.

With respect to this clone: One end of the junction is discordant with germline, which a read error may explain. The genes are TRBV30 and TRBJ2-3, with TRBD1 matching over 11 bases. Germline loops: CDR1 GTSNPN, CDR2 SVGIG (reference sequence). The CDR3 length is 15 residues. This chain's CDR3 is CAWKGTGGLTDTQYF. CDR3 DNA sequence: TGTGCTTGGAAGGGGACAGGGGGGCTCACAGATACGCAGTATTTT.

The chain links TRBV19 to TRBJ1-1; D is unclear. The CDR3 contains 15 residues. The germline V and J ends were trimmed by 1 base and 5 bases, with 14 bases remaining between them. Looked up from germline, CDR1 is LNHDA and CDR2 is SQIVND (reference sequence). CDR3 sequence reads: CASSIGPPGGTEAFF. The CDR3 DNA reads TGTGCCAGTAGTATAGGCCCACCCGGCGGTACTGAAGCTTTCTTT.

The chain carries TRBV5-1 and TRBJ2-5; D uncertain. V was trimmed by 0 bases and J by 5 bases, leaving 2 bases between them. The CDR3 spans 11 residues. Per germline, CDR1 SGHRS and CDR2 YFSETQ. This chain's CDR3 is CASSLDETQYF. Written as DNA, the CDR3 is TGCGCCAGCAGCTTGGACGAGACCCAGTACTTC.

In DNA form, the CDR3 reads TGTGCCAGCAGCGTAGAAGCAGGGGGCCCCTATGGCTACACCTTC. Translating it yields CASSVEAGGPYGYTF. V usage is TRBV9 and J usage is TRBJ1-2; 8 bases line up with TRBD1. This CDR3 comprises 15 residues. Germline lookup yields CDR1 SGDLS and CDR2 YYNGEE. The junction had 5 bases not matched to a gene; V was cut back by 0 bases and J by 4 bases.

The chain carries TRBV12-5 and TRBJ2-1; D may be TRBD1 (6 bases). Germline V gives CDR1 LGHNT, CDR2 FRNRAP. This CDR3 has 13 residues. V dropped 0 bases and J dropped 10 bases, with 10 bases sitting between them. CDR3 loop: CASGLVGGWEQFF. Here the CDR3 DNA reads TGTGCTAGTGGTTTGGTAGGGGGTTGGGAGCAGTTCTTC. The full variable domain, rest sourced from reference TRBV12-5 and TRBJ2-1, is DARVTQTPRHKVTEMGQEVTMRCQPILGHNTVFWYRQTMMQGLELLAYFRNRAPLDDSGMPKDRFSAEMPDATLATLKIQPSEPRDSAVYFCASGLVGGWEQFFGPGTRLTVL.

The V gene is TRBV19, the J gene TRBJ2-6; possible D gene TRBD1, 6 bases. This CDR3 has 16 residues. Germline CDR1 and CDR2: LNHDA and SQIVND (reference sequence). Trimming removed 8 bases from V and 4 bases from J, with 18 bases in between. CDR3 loop: CASGQQGTGGANVLTF. In nucleotides, the CDR3 is TGTGCCAGTGGCCAACAGGGTACAGGAGGGGCCAACGTCCTGACTTTC. Looking up the rest from reference TRBV19 and TRBJ2-6 gives the full variable domain: DGGITQSPKYLFRKEGQNVTLSCEQNLNHDAMYWYRQDPGQGLRLIYYSQIVNDFQKGDIAEGYSVSREKKESFPLTVTSAQKNPTAFYLCASGQQGTGGANVLTFGAGSRLTVL.

The gene calls are TRBV6-1 and TRBJ1-5; D possibly corresponds to TRBD1 (5 bases). Germline values: CDR1 MNHNS, CDR2 SASEGT. The CDR3 extends over 16 amino acids. The V and J ends lost 0 bases and 4 bases respectively, with 13 bases between them. The DNA of the CDR3 is TGTGCCAGCAGTGAAGCCCGACGGGGCAGGAATCAGCCCCAGCATTTT. This encodes CASSEARRGRNQPQHF.